Listed below are T cell receptor beta chains from one sample, sequenced in a study of shared clonotypes between healthy human individuals. Sequencing was performed with immunoSEQ multiplex PCR; in TCRdb, only in-frame clones are kept and a portion is missing. The sample includes 950,000 to 1,300,000 clones, 65% to 75% of them seen just once. Sequences were obtained from memory CD4+ T cells sorted from blood. The receptors stem from a man between 18 and 29 years old in good health. Each CDR3 is given with its conserved first and last residue. D genes are given only for firm matches. Expanded clones get a size class; other rows say once, few or many, or leave the size out.

j_gene: TRBJ2-5
v_gene: TRBV29-1
abundance: .
d_gene: .
CDR3nt: TGCAGCGTTGTAGTGGGAGAAGAGACCCAGTACTTC
CDR3aa: CSVVVGEETQYF

j_gene: TRBJ1-1
v_gene: TRBV29-1
abundance: few
d_gene: .
CDR3nt: TGCAGCGTGCGGAGGGGAGTTGACACTGAAGCTTTCTTT
CDR3aa: CSVRRGVDTEAFF

j_gene: TRBJ1-4
v_gene: TRBV9
abundance: few
d_gene: .
CDR3nt: TGTGCCAGCAGCGTAGCTACCGGGATTAATGAAAAACTGTTTTTT
CDR3aa: CASSVATGINEKLFF

j_gene: TRBJ2-7
v_gene: TRBV6-6
abundance: .
d_gene: TRBD2
CDR3nt: TGTGCCAGCAGTTTTGGGACTAGCGGCCACGAGCAGTACTTC
CDR3aa: CASSFGTSGHEQYF

j_gene: TRBJ2-2
v_gene: TRBV27
abundance: .
d_gene: TRBD2
CDR3nt: TGTGCCAGCAGGACTGGGGGAGGGACCGGGGAGCTGTTTTTT
CDR3aa: CASRTGGGTGELFF

j_gene: TRBJ2-2
v_gene: TRBV12-5
abundance: once
d_gene: TRBD1
CDR3nt: TGTGCTAGTGGTTTTCAAGGACAGGGGAACACCGGGGAGCTGTTTTTT
CDR3aa: CASGFQGQGNTGELFF

j_gene: TRBJ1-2
v_gene: TRBV11-2
abundance: .
d_gene: .
CDR3nt: TGTGCCAGCAGCCCGGGGGGGTATGGCTACACCTTC
CDR3aa: CASSPGGYGYTF

j_gene: TRBJ2-2
v_gene: TRBV30
abundance: .
d_gene: .
CDR3nt: TGTGCCTGGAGTGTCCTTGCTACCGGGGAGCTGTTTTTT
CDR3aa: CAWSVLATGELFF

j_gene: TRBJ1-2
v_gene: TRBV5-1
abundance: .
d_gene: .
CDR3nt: TGCGCCAGCAGCTTGGGAGGGGGTGTAGTTGGCTACACCTTC
CDR3aa: CASSLGGGVVGYTF

j_gene: TRBJ2-7
v_gene: TRBV6-1
abundance: .
d_gene: TRBD1
CDR3nt: TGTGCCAGCAGTCTCCGGGACAGGCAGTACTTC
CDR3aa: CASSLRDRQYF

j_gene: TRBJ1-3
v_gene: TRBV4-3
abundance: .
d_gene: .
CDR3nt: TGCGCCAGCAGCCAAGAGAGGGGGACCTGGGCGGCGAACACCATATATTTT
CDR3aa: CASSQERGTWAANTIYF

j_gene: TRBJ2-1
v_gene: TRBV6-6
abundance: few
d_gene: TRBD2
CDR3nt: TGTGCCAGCACCTCTATGGGGGGGATGAACAATGAGCAGTTCTTC
CDR3aa: CASTSMGGMNNEQFF

j_gene: TRBJ1-4
v_gene: TRBV18
abundance: .
d_gene: .
CDR3nt: TGTGCCAGCTCACGGGACGGATATAATGAAAAACTGTTTTTT
CDR3aa: CASSRDGYNEKLFF

j_gene: TRBJ1-6
v_gene: TRBV7-9
abundance: .
d_gene: .
CDR3nt: TGTGCCAGCAGCTTCTGGCAGTTTAATTCACCCCTCCACTTT
CDR3aa: CASSFWQFNSPLHF

j_gene: TRBJ2-2
v_gene: TRBV30
abundance: .
d_gene: .
CDR3nt: TGTGCCTGGACAGCCTTCACGAACACCGGGGAGCTGTTTTTT
CDR3aa: CAWTAFTNTGELFF

j_gene: TRBJ1-1
v_gene: TRBV6-1
abundance: .
d_gene: .
CDR3nt: TGTGCCAGCACACCGACCGTGAACACTGAAGCTTTCTTT
CDR3aa: CASTPTVNTEAFF

j_gene: TRBJ2-1
v_gene: TRBV6-1
abundance: .
d_gene: TRBD2
CDR3nt: TGTGCCAGCAGTGACGCCGGGACTAGCGGGAGAAATGAGCAGTTCTTC
CDR3aa: CASSDAGTSGRNEQFF

j_gene: TRBJ1-1
v_gene: TRBV15
abundance: .
d_gene: .
CDR3nt: TGTGCCACCAGCAGATCGACAGTGAACACTGAAGCTTTCTTT
CDR3aa: CATSRSTVNTEAFF

j_gene: TRBJ2-5
v_gene: TRBV7-6
abundance: .
d_gene: TRBD2
CDR3nt: TGTGCCAGCAGCTTAGAGGCGGCTAGCGGCAAAGAGACCCAGTACTTC
CDR3aa: CASSLEAASGKETQYF

j_gene: TRBJ1-2
v_gene: TRBV5-1
abundance: .
d_gene: .
CDR3nt: TGCGCCAGCAGCTTGCCGGACAATGGCTACACCTTC
CDR3aa: CASSLPDNGYTF

j_gene: TRBJ2-5
v_gene: TRBV4-2
abundance: .
d_gene: .
CDR3nt: TGTGCCAGCAGCCAAGAAGGAGCTAGGCAAGAGACCCAGTACTTC
CDR3aa: CASSQEGARQETQYF

j_gene: TRBJ1-1
v_gene: TRBV5-1
abundance: .
d_gene: TRBD1
CDR3nt: TGCGCCAGCAGCCCGCGGACAGGGGGCGGGACTGAAGCTTTCTTT
CDR3aa: CASSPRTGGGTEAFF

j_gene: TRBJ2-5
v_gene: TRBV5-4
abundance: .
d_gene: .
CDR3nt: TGTGCCAGCAGCTCGTGGGCCACTCTCCAAGAGACCCAGTACTTC
CDR3aa: CASSSWATLQETQYF

j_gene: TRBJ2-5
v_gene: TRBV14
abundance: once
d_gene: .
CDR3nt: TGTGCCAGCAGCCAAGAAGAGACCCAGTACTTC
CDR3aa: CASSQEETQYF

j_gene: TRBJ2-5
v_gene: TRBV25-1
abundance: .
d_gene: TRBD2
CDR3nt: TGTGCCAGCAGAGCGGGATGGACGGAGACCCAGTACTTC
CDR3aa: CASRAGWTETQYF

j_gene: TRBJ1-2
v_gene: TRBV9
abundance: once
d_gene: .
CDR3nt: TGTGCCAGCAGCGTAGGTGCCTATGATGGCTACACCTTC
CDR3aa: CASSVGAYDGYTF

j_gene: TRBJ2-1
v_gene: TRBV6-1
abundance: .
d_gene: .
CDR3nt: TGTGCCAGCAGTGCGGGACCCCTCCTCCTCCAGTTCTTC
CDR3aa: CASSAGPLLLQFF

j_gene: TRBJ2-1
v_gene: TRBV5-8
abundance: once
d_gene: .
CDR3nt: TGTGCCAGCAGCTTGGGGGGGGCGGGACTCTACAATGAGCAGTTCTTC
CDR3aa: CASSLGGAGLYNEQFF

j_gene: TRBJ2-1
v_gene: TRBV5-6
abundance: .
d_gene: .
CDR3nt: TGTGCCAGCGGAAGGGCCCTTTTGGTCAATGAGCAGTTCTTC
CDR3aa: CASGRALLVNEQFF

j_gene: TRBJ2-5
v_gene: TRBV11-2
abundance: .
d_gene: .
CDR3nt: TGTGCCAGCAGCTTAGATCTAGGGGAGACCCAGTACTTC
CDR3aa: CASSLDLGETQYF

j_gene: TRBJ2-3
v_gene: TRBV5-1
abundance: once
d_gene: TRBD2
CDR3nt: TGCGCCAGCAGCTTGTCACTAGCGGTACGGGCGCAGTATTTT
CDR3aa: CASSLSLAVRAQYF

j_gene: TRBJ2-7
v_gene: TRBV19
abundance: .
d_gene: .
CDR3nt: TGTGCCAGTAGTATAGGGTGGCGGAACCCCTACGAGCAGTACTTC
CDR3aa: CASSIGWRNPYEQYF